The sequence of this TCR beta chain was determined in a study of blood T cell repertoires in COVID-19. For the study at large: Whether acute or convalescent, the COVID-19 samples came from the United States, Italy and Spain. In each case, the material was cDNA or gDNA derived from T cells, B-cell-depleted T cells, or PBMCs.

The table came from immunoSEQ multiplex PCR; TCRdb's copy has only in-frame clones and leaves some out. The profile shows under 300,000 clones, around 80% of them singletons. Trimming removed 3 bases from V and 10 bases from J; junction bases left unmatched: 9. This CDR3 has 15 residues. CDR1 and CDR2 from the germline V gene are MRHNA and SNTAGT. The sequenced material came from peripheral blood. The sequence came from a woman aged 40-49 years who had recovered from COVID-19. The V gene is TRBV6-4, the J gene TRBJ1-6, with 7 bases aligning to TRBD1. The CDR3 DNA sequence: TGTGCCAGCAGTGAATCACAGGGGTCGGGATCACCCCTCCACTTT. Protein product: CASSESQGSGSPLHF.